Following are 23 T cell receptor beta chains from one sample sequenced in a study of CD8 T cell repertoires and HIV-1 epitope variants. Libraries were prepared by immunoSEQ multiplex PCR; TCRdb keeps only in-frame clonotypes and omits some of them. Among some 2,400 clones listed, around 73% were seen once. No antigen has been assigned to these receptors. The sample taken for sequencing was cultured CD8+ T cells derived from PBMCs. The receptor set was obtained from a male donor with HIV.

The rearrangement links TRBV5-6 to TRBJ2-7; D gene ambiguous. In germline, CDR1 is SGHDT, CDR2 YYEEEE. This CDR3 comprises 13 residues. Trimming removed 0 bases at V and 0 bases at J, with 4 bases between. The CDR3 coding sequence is TGTGCCAGCAGCTTGGGCAGCTCCTACGAGCAGTACTTC. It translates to CASSLGSSYEQYF.

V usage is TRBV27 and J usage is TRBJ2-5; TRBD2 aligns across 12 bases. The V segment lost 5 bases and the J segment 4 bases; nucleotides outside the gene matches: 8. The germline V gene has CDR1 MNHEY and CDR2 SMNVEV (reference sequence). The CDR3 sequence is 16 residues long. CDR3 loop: CASSSTGLAGIETQYF. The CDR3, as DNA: TGTGCCAGCAGTAGTACCGGACTAGCGGGGATAGAGACCCAGTACTTC.

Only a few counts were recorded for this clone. CDR3 DNA: TGTGCCAGCAGCTTGGGTAACCCTGAAGCTTTCTTT. It translates to CASSLGNPEAFF. The chain combines TRBV7-2 with TRBJ1-1; no clear D. The CDR3 sequence is 12 residues long. V gave up 3 bases and J gave up 6 bases, with 8 bases separating them. CDR1 and CDR2 from the germline V gene are SGHTA and FQGNSA.

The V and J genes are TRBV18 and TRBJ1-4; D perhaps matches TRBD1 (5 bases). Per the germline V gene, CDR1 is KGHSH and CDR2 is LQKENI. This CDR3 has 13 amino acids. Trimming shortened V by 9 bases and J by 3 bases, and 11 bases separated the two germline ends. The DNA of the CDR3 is TGTGCCAGTCACAGGAATGCTAATGAAAAACTGTTTTTT. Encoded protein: CASHRNANEKLFF.

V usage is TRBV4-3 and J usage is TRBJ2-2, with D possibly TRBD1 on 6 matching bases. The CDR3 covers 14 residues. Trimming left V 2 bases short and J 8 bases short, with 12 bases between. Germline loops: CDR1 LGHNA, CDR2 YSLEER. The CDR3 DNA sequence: TGCGCCAGCAGCCAATTCCAGGGGTCGGGGGAGCTGTTTTTT. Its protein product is CASSQFQGSGELFF.

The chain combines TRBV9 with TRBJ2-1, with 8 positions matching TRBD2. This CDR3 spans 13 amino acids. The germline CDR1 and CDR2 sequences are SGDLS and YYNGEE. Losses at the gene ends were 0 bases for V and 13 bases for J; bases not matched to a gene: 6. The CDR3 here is CASSVGSGGHQFF. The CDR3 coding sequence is TGTGCCAGCAGCGTAGGGAGCGGGGGCCACCAGTTCTTC.

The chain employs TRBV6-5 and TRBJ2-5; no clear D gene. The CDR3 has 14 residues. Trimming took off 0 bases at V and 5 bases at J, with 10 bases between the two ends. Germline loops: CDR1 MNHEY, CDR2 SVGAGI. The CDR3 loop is CASSYSHSGETQYF. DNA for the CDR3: TGTGCCAGCAGTTACTCGCACAGTGGGGAGACCCAGTACTTC.

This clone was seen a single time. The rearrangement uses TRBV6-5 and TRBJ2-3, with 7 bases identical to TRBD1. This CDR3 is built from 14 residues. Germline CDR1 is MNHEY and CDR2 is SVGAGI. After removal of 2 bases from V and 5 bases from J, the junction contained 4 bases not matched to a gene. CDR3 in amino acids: CASSYDRAGDTQYF. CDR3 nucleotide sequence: TGTGCCAGCAGTTACGACAGGGCAGGAGATACGCAGTATTTT.

This chain's CDR3 is CASSSPKGNTDTQYF. CDR3 coding DNA: TGTGCCAGCAGCTCCCCAAAGGGAAACACAGATACGCAGTATTTT. The chain joins TRBV7-9 to TRBJ2-3, with no clear D. There are 15 residues in the CDR3. Trimming shortened V by 4 bases and J by 2 bases, and 13 bases separated the two germline ends. Germline assignment: CDR1 SEHNR and CDR2 FQNEAQ (reference sequence).

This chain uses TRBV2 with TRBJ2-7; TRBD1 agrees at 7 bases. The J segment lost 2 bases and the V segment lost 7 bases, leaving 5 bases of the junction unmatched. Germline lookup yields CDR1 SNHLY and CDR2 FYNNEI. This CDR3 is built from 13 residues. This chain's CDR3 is CASTRQGTYEQYF. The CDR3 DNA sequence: TGTGCCAGCACAAGACAGGGAACCTACGAGCAGTACTTC.

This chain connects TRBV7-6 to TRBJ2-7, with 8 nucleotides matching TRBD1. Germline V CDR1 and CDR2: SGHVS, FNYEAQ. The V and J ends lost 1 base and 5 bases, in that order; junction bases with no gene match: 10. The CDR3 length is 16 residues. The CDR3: CASSLGQGAFGHEQYF. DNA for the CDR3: TGTGCCAGCAGCTTAGGCCAGGGGGCCTTCGGGCACGAGCAGTACTTC. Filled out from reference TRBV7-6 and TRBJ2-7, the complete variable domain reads GAGVSQSPRYKVTKRGQDVALRCDPISGHVSLYWYRQALGQGPEFLTYFNYEAQQDKSGLPNDRFSAERPEGSISTLTIQRTEQRDSAMYRCASSLGQGAFGHEQYFGPGTRLTVT.

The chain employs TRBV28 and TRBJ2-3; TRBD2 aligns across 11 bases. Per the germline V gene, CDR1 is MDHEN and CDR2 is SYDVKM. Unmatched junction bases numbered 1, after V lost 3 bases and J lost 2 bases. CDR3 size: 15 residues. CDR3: CASSLTSGTTDTQYF. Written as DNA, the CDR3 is TGTGCCAGCAGTTTGACTAGCGGGACCACAGATACGCAGTATTTT.

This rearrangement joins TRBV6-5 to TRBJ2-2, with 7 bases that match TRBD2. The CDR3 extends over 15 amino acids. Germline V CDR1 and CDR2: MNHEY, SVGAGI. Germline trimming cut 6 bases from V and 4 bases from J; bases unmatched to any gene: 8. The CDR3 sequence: CASRLGGTATGELFF. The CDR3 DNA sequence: TGTGCCAGCAGGTTGGGGGGGACGGCCACCGGGGAGCTGTTTTTT.

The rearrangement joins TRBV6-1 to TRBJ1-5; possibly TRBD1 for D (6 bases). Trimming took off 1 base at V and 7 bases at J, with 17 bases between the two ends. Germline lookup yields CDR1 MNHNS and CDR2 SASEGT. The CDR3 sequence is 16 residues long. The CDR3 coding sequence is TGTGCCAGCAGTGAAGACCCTCAGGGGATATTCCAGCCCCAGCATTTT. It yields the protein CASSEDPQGIFQPQHF.

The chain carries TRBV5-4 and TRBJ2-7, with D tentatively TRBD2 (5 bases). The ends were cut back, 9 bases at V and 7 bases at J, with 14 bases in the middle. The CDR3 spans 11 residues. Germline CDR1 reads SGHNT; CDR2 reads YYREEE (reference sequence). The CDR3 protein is CATGPRGEQYF. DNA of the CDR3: TGTGCCACCGGACCGCGCGGGGAGCAGTACTTC.

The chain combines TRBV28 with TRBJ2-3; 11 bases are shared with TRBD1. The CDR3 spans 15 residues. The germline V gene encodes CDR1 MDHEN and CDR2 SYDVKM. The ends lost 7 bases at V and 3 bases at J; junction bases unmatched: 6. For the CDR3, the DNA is TGTGCCAGCACCCCTTGGGACAGGGGGACAGATACGCAGTATTTT. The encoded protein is CASTPWDRGTDTQYF.

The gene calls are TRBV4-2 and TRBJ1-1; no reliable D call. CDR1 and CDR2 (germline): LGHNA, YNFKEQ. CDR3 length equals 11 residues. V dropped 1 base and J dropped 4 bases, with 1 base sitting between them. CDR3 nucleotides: TGTGCCAGCAGCCAAGGCACTGAAGCTTTCTTT. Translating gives CASSQGTEAFF.

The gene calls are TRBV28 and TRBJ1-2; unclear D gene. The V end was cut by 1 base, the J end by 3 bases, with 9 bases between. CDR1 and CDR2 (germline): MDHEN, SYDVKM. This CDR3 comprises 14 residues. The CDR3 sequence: CASSLLEGDYGYTF. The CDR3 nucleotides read TGTGCCAGCAGTTTATTGGAGGGAGACTATGGCTACACCTTC.

The CDR3 DNA sequence: TGCGCCAGCAGCTTAGGGACAGGGGGAGAAAAACTGTTTTTT. Amino acids: CASSLGTGGEKLFF. The chain is built from TRBV5-1 and TRBJ1-4; 11 nucleotides align to TRBD1. Germline assignment: CDR1 SGHRS and CDR2 YFSETQ. Germline trimming cut 2 bases from V and 8 bases from J; bases unmatched to any gene: 2. The CDR3 contains 14 residues. Drawing the rest from reference TRBV5-1 and TRBJ1-4, the complete variable domain is KAGVTQTPRYLIKTRGQQVTLSCSPISGHRSVSWYQQTPGQGLQFLFEYFSETQRNKGNFPGRFSGRQFSNSRSEMNVSTLELGDSALYLCASSLGTGGEKLFFGSGTQLSVL.

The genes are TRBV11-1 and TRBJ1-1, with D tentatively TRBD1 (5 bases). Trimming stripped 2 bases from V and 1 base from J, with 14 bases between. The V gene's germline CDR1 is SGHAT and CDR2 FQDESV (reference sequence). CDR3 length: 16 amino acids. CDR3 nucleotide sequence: TGTGCCAGCAGCTTATTTCCAGGGATGGCGAACACTGAAGCTTTCTTT. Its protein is CASSLFPGMANTEAFF.

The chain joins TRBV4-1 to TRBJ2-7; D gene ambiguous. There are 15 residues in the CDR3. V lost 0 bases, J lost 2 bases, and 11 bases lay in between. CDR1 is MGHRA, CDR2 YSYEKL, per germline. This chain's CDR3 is CASSQDSSSPYEQYF. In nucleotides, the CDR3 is TGCGCCAGCAGCCAAGATTCGAGTTCCCCCTACGAGCAGTACTTC.

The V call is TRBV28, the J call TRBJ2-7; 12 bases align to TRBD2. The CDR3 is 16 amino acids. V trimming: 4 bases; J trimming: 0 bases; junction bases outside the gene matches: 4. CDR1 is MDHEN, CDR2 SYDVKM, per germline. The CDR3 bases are TGTGCCAGCAGTTCCCTAGCGGGAGGGCTCTCCTACGAGCAGTACTTC. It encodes CASSSLAGGLSYEQYF.

The CDR3 sequence is CASSLEPKNEQFF. As DNA, the CDR3 is TGCGCCAGCAGCTTGGAGCCCAAGAATGAGCAGTTCTTC. The V and J genes are TRBV5-1 and TRBJ2-1, with D hard to call. V was clipped by 0 bases and J by 7 bases, with 8 bases between them. The CDR3 loop spans 13 amino acids. Looked up from germline, CDR1 is SGHRS and CDR2 is YFSETQ.